This T cell receptor beta chain was retrieved from a study of OX40 agonist ivuxolimab in advanced cancers. The germline V gene encodes CDR1 MDHEN and CDR2 SYDVKM. V was clipped by 5 bases and J by 7 bases, with 12 bases between them. The CDR3 sequence is 13 residues long. Sequencing was performed with immunoSEQ multiplex PCR; in TCRdb, only in-frame clones are kept and a portion is missing. Counted here are some 98,000 clones, 85% to 95% occurring once; the ten biggest clones make up roughly 0.27%. This receptor was taken from an adult with an advanced solid tumor such as melanoma, head and neck, liver or kidney cancer. The gene calls are TRBV28 and TRBJ1-5; D call uncertain. Sequenced material: CD4+ or CD8+ T cells sorted from blood, taken in a trial of the OX40 agonist ivuxolimab. DNA of the CDR3: TGTGCCAGCAGTATCCTCGTCGAACAGCCCCAGCATTTT. Amino acids: CASSILVEQPQHF.